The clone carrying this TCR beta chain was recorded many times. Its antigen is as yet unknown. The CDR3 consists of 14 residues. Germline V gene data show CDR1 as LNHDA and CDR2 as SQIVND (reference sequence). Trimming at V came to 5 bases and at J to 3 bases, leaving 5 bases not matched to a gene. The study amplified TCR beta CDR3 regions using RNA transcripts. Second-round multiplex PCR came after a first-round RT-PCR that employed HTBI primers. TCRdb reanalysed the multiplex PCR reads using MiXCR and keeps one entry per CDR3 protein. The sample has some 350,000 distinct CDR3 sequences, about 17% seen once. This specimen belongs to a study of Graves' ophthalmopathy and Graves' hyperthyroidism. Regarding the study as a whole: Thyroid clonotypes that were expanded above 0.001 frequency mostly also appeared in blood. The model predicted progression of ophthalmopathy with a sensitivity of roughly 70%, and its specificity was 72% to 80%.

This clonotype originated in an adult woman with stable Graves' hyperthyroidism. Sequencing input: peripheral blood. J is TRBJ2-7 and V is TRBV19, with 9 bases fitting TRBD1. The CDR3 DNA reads TGTGCCAGTAGTGAACAGGGGGCCAGCTACGAGCAGTACTTC. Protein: CASSEQGASYEQYF.